This T cell receptor beta chain was recorded in a study of human T cells and chemical hapten exposure. Study-level information: A 2 cm by 2 cm inner upper arm patch received 2% DPC for sensitization.

CDR1 is MNHEY and CDR2 is SVGEGT in the germline V gene. Trimming removed 4 bases at V and 2 bases at J, with 9 bases between. The CDR3 extends over 13 amino acids. The time point was: pre-sensitization, week 0. As for treatment: therapeutic diphenylcyclopropenone sensitization with weekly scalp DPC. Only a few counts were recorded for this clonotype. Antigen specificity is unknown. TCRdb passed the RACE reads through MiXCR, listing each CDR3 protein once. The sample carries around 380,000 distinct CDR3 sequences, 5.5% recorded once. Study results and caveats: With regard to DPC sensitization, TCRs above 1 in 1000 frequency did not change. Patch test score was positively correlated with the counts of TCRs that had expanded at PT1.

The source was whole blood, collected in connection with sensitization to the hapten diphenylcyclopropenone (DPC). The receptor was derived from a woman between 18 and 29 years old with alopecia areata. Some clones in this sample may be carry-over from other donors' samples. The chain is built from TRBV6-2 or TRBV6-3 and TRBJ2-7; D is unresolved. The CDR3 loop is CASSLTPTYEQYF. The CDR3 region has the DNA TGTGCCAGCAGTTTGACACCGACCTACGAGCAGTACTTC.